Sequencing of this T cell receptor (beta chain) was carried out in a study of T-cell reconstitution after alpha-beta-depleted transplantation in children. General study points: Roughly two months post-transplant, alpha-beta T cells reportedly originated from several hundred graft clones that had expanded. In some patients, recipient T cells and intrathymic progenitors surviving conditioning explained high day-60 diversity. A year had passed since transplant, and T-cell counts and diversity by then came mostly from newly produced T cells.

This clonotype showed up just a few times. No antigen is known for it. Preparation of the TCRbeta library involved a method that used unique molecular identifiers. One entry per CDR3 protein, called by TCRdb with MiXCR from the PCR reads. The sample includes 250,000 to 400,000 distinct CDR3 sequences, around 25% of them seen just once. V lost 3 bases, J lost 8 bases, and 8 bases lay in between. The V gene's germline CDR1 is SGDLS and CDR2 YYNGEE. The CDR3 extends over 12 amino acids. The receptor comes from a male patient younger than 18 who had a stem cell transplant for acute lymphoblastic leukemia, so the T cells may come from the graft donor. The sequences come from PBMCs, mostly from graft donor cells, collected 180 days after TCRalphabeta/CD19-depleted stem cell transplant. This sequence joins TRBV9 and TRBJ2-2; D gene unclear. The CDR3 bases are TGTGCCAGCAGCGCCCCGTGGGGGGAGCTGTTTTTT. It translates to CASSAPWGELFF.